The clone carrying this T cell receptor beta chain was found a few times. Generation of TCR cDNA used 5'RACE template switching (which added a universal primer site and UMIs). TCRdb reprocessed the 5' RACE reads with MiXCR, giving one entry per CDR3 protein. The table lists around 610,000 distinct CDR3 sequences, about 14% of them singletons, with over 12% in the top ten. This entry comes from a study of T cells after yellow fever vaccination. This CDR3 comprises 13 residues. V dropped 6 bases and J dropped 10; count of bases not matched to a gene: 6. Germline-derived CDR1 and CDR2 are LNHDA and SQIVND (reference sequence).

The starting material was PBMCs, obtained on the day of the yellow fever booster vaccination. The rearrangement joins TRBV19 to TRBJ2-1; 10 bases map to TRBD1. The receptor was derived from a man aged 30 to 39 who received the YFV17D yellow fever vaccine. The CDR3: CASRTGTGDEQFF. Written as DNA, the CDR3 is TGTGCCAGTAGGACAGGGACAGGGGACGAGCAGTTCTTC.